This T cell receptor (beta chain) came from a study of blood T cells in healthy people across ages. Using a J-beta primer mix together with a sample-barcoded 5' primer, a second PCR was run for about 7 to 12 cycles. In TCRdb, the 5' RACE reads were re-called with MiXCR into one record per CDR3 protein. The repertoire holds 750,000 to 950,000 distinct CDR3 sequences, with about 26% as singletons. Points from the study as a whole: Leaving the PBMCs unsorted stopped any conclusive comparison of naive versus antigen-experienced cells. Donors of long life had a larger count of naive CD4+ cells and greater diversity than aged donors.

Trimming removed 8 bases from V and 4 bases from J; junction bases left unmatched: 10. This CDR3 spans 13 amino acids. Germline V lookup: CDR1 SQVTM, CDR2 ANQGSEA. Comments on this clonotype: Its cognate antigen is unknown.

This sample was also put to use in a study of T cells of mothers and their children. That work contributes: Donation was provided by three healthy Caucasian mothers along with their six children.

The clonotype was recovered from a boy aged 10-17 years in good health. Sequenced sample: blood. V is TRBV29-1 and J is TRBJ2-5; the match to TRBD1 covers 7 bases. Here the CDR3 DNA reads TGCAGCCATATGAGGGGGCTCACAGAGACCCAGTACTTC. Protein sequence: CSHMRGLTETQYF.